This T cell receptor beta chain came from a study of cytomegalovirus exposure and HLA in healthy donors. Findings and caveats of the study: Earlier analysis found most TCR beta V segments productive about 90% or about 30% of the time.

Remarks on this clone: The antigen is not known.

PCR amplification relied on 60 Vbeta primers (plus 13 Jbeta primers). TCRdb's copy holds only in-frame clones and misses some; the assay was immunoSEQ multiplex PCR. The sample carries approximately 190,000 clones, approximately 78% recorded once. Germline V gene sequence: CDR1 SGHNT, CDR2 YYREEE (reference sequence). J was trimmed by 4 bases and V by 4 bases; bases with no gene match: 2. The CDR3 has 12 residues. The sequenced sample was PBMCs. This chain joins TRBV5-4 and TRBJ2-7; TRBD2 matches at 7 bases. The receptor was derived from a woman aged 45-59 years in good health and CMV-seropositive. CDR3 bases: TGTGCCAGCAGCACGGGGGGATACGAGCAGTACTTC. This sequence encodes CASSTGGYEQYF.